Following are 27 T cell receptor beta chains from one sample sequenced in a study of identical twins. TCRdb analysed the 5' RACE reads with MiXCR anew, one entry per CDR3 protein. Of approximately 1.8 million distinct CDR3 sequences in the sample, under 35% were seen once. Sequencing was performed on cord blood. All receptors derive from a newborn girl in good health.

Comments on this clonotype: Relative to the germline gene, one junction end is altered; a read error may explain this. The V and J genes are TRBV2 and TRBJ2-7, with 10 bases matching TRBD1. CDR1 is SNHLY, CDR2 FYNNEI, per germline. This CDR3 is 16 amino acids long. Written as DNA, the CDR3 is TGTGTCAGCAGTGAGAAGGGACAGGGGTCCAGATACGAGCAGTACTTC. Its protein product is CVSSEKGQGSRYEQYF.

This clonotype was seen more than once but under ten times. The chain has TRBV25-1 and TRBJ2-2; no reliable D call. CDR3 length equals 12 residues. Germline CDR1 MGHDK, CDR2 SYGVNS. Between the trimmed V and J ends, which lost 0 bases and 7 bases, there was a span of 3 bases. CDR3 nucleotide sequence: TGTGCCAGCAGTGAATACGTCGGGGAGCTGTTTTTT. It codes for CASSEYVGELFF.

This clonotype has only a few counts. This chain links TRBV20-1 with TRBJ2-1; 7 nucleotides align to TRBD1. The CDR3 spans 12 residues. The V segment lost 6 bases and the J segment 5 bases; nucleotides outside the gene matches: 4. Germline V lookup: CDR1 DFQATT, CDR2 SNEGSKA (reference sequence). The CDR3 sequence is CSAQDRNNEQFF. CDR3 sequence (DNA): TGCAGTGCCCAGGACAGGAACAATGAGCAGTTCTTC.

This clonotype has more than one count but fewer than ten. The V and J genes are TRBV24-1 and TRBJ2-5; perhaps TRBD1 as D (5 bases). The CDR3 loop spans 13 amino acids. V was pared by 7 bases and J by 2 bases, with 10 bases between. From germline, CDR1 is KGHDR and CDR2 SFDVKD. The CDR3 is CATSQGPQETQYF. DNA for the CDR3: TGTGCCACCAGCCAGGGTCCTCAAGAGACCCAGTACTTC.

The chain has TRBV24-1 and TRBJ2-5, with 9 bases lining up with TRBD1. Looked up from germline, CDR1 is KGHDR and CDR2 is SFDVKD. The CDR3 is 15 residues long. V was pared by 4 bases and J by 4 bases, with 6 bases of the junction left unmatched. For the CDR3, the DNA is TGTGCCACCAGTGACAAGCCGGGACAGGGAGAGACCCAGTACTTC. This sequence encodes CATSDKPGQGETQYF.

The genes are TRBV11-1 and TRBJ1-3; D is unclear. The germline gives CDR1 SGHAT, CDR2 FQDESV (reference sequence). The ends were cut back, 2 bases at V and 4 bases at J, with 9 bases in the middle. The CDR3 has 14 residues. CDR3 DNA sequence: TGTGCCAGCAGCTTACGATACAGCGGAAACACCATATATTTT. Translation: CASSLRYSGNTIYF.

This clonotype has a handful of counts. The chain is built from TRBV24-1 and TRBJ1-1; D gene uncertain. V was trimmed by 0 bases and J by 7 bases, leaving 38 bases between them. Germline loops: CDR1 KGHDR, CDR2 SFDVKD. This CDR3 comprises 23 residues. Here the CDR3 reads CATSDLHSASWPPAPSRRGEAFF. Here the CDR3 DNA reads TGTGCCACCAGTGATTTGCACAGTGCTTCTTGGCCACCTGCTCCATCGAGGCGGGGTGAAGCTTTCTTT.

The sample holds many counts of this clonotype. The chain links TRBV4-2 to TRBJ2-7; TRBD2 might be the D (6 bases). V lost 0 bases, J lost 0 bases, and 18 bases lay in between. CDR1 is LGHNA, CDR2 YNFKEQ, per germline. This CDR3 comprises 18 residues. The CDR3 coding sequence is TGTGCCAGCAGCCAAGACCCACCGGACTACACGAGCTCCTACGAGCAGTACTTC. Its translation: CASSQDPPDYTSSYEQYF.

This clonotype was seen a few times. V is TRBV20-1 and J is TRBJ2-1; possibly TRBD2 for D (7 bases). Between the trimmed V and J ends, which lost 5 bases and 2 bases, there was a span of 13 bases. The germline CDR1 and CDR2 sequences are DFQATT and SNEGSKA (reference sequence). The CDR3 is made up of 14 amino acids. The CDR3 spells CSAQGLAAYNEQFF. The CDR3, as DNA: TGCAGTGCTCAGGGGCTAGCGGCCTACAATGAGCAGTTCTTC.

This clonotype was counted a few times. The V gene is TRBV4-2, the J gene TRBJ2-3; TRBD2 aligns across 14 bases. Germline-derived CDR1 and CDR2 are LGHNA and YNFKEQ. V lost 0 bases to trimming and J lost 4 bases; unmatched junction nucleotides: 3. CDR3 length: 17 amino acids. CDR3 in DNA: TGTGCCAGCAGCCAAGAGCCGGGACTAGCGGGAGCAGATACGCAGTATTTT. Its translation: CASSQEPGLAGADTQYF.

The rearrangement uses TRBV11-2 and TRBJ1-1; TRBD1 is a possible D gene (6 bases). The V gene lost 4 bases and the J gene lost 2 bases, with 17 bases spanning the gap. CDR1 and CDR2 (germline): SGHAT, FQNNGV. CDR3 length: 16 residues. DNA for the CDR3: TGTGCCAGCAGCTCCCGTTCATGGACAGTTAACACTGAAGCTTTCTTT. This codes for CASSSRSWTVNTEAFF.

The rearrangement joins TRBV20-1 to TRBJ2-2, with 7 nucleotides matching TRBD2. The germline V gene has CDR1 DFQATT and CDR2 SNEGSKA (reference sequence). Unmatched junction bases numbered 3, after V lost 6 bases and J lost 2 bases. The CDR3 runs 13 residues. CDR3 amino acids: CSAGTKNTGELFF. In DNA, the CDR3 is TGCAGTGCCGGGACTAAAAACACCGGGGAGCTGTTTTTT.

Of note for this clonotype: A read error may explain this, as a much larger clone is one base away. The V call is TRBV4-1, the J call TRBJ2-1; TRBD2 aligns across 11 bases. The end of the DNA fits TRBJ2-7 better, so the J call may be wrong. The CDR3 covers 17 residues. Germline loops: CDR1 MGHRA, CDR2 YSYEKL. The CDR3 spells CASSQSSGRSTYNEQYF. Here the CDR3 DNA reads TGCGCCAGCAGCCAGTCTAGCGGGAGGAGTACCTACAATGAGCAGTACTTC.

V usage is TRBV13 and J usage is TRBJ2-2, with 8 bases identical to TRBD1. CDR3 length: 18 amino acids. J gave up 0 bases and V 0 bases, and 6 bases lay outside the gene matches. From germline, CDR1 is PRHDT and CDR2 FYEKMQ (reference sequence). CDR3 DNA: TGTGCCAGCAGCTTAGGAGAGAGGGACAGGTCGAACACCGGGGAGCTGTTTTTT. Its translation: CASSLGERDRSNTGELFF.

This clonotype occurred a few times. The rearrangement links TRBV7-2 to TRBJ2-4; D might be TRBD1 (5 bases). V lost 1 base and J lost 13, with 14 bases in between. Germline loops: CDR1 SGHTA, CDR2 FQGNSA. The CDR3 is 13 amino acids. The CDR3 nucleotides are TGTGCCAGCAGCTTAGTTTATTCGCAGGGACAGTACTTC. Protein sequence: CASSLVYSQGQYF.

This rearrangement joins TRBV10-3 to TRBJ2-5; D unclear. The V end lost 7 bases, the J end lost 5 bases, and 14 bases lay between the germline ends. This CDR3 has 13 amino acids. Germline assignment: CDR1 ENHRY and CDR2 SYGVKD. CDR3 nucleotides: TGTGCCATCAAATCCCAGGCCCTGGAGACCCAGTACTTC. Amino acid sequence: CAIKSQALETQYF.

The table lists this clonotype with a few counts. This sequence joins TRBV12-3 or TRBV12-4 and TRBJ2-3; maybe TRBD2 (6 bases). This CDR3 spans 16 amino acids. V lost 5 bases to trimming and J lost 0 bases, with 15 bases between them. CDR3 in DNA: TGTGCCAGCAGTCGGGACGGAGGGTCTAGCACAGATACGCAGTATTTT. This codes for CASSRDGGSSTDTQYF.

This clonotype was seen only a few times. The V call is TRBV3-1, the J call TRBJ2-7, with 7 nucleotides matching TRBD1. This CDR3 spans 14 amino acids. CDR1 LGHDT and CDR2 YNNKEL come from the germline V gene (reference sequence). After removal of 5 bases from V and 2 bases from J, the junction contained 6 bases not matched to a gene. CDR3 bases: TGTGCCAGCAGCGACGACAGGGTTACCTACGAGCAGTACTTC. Its translation: CASSDDRVTYEQYF.

This clonotype was seen a few times. Possible read error: a much larger clone is one base away. This sequence joins TRBV6-6 and TRBJ1-2, with D perhaps TRBD1 (5 bases). V lost 0 bases and J lost 4, with 9 bases in between. CDR1 MNHNY and CDR2 SVGAGI come from the germline V gene (reference sequence). This CDR3 has 14 residues. The CDR3 DNA reads TGTGCCAGCAGTTACTCGACAGAGGGCTATGGCTACACCTTC. Encoded protein: CASSYSTEGYGYTF.

The V call is TRBV6-1, the J call TRBJ1-1; D perhaps matches TRBD1 (6 bases). The CDR3 totals 14 residues. Per the germline V gene, CDR1 is MNHNS and CDR2 is SASEGT. Trimming took off 10 bases at V and 0 bases at J, with 15 bases between the two ends. DNA of the CDR3: TGTGCCACCAAGCCGGGACATATGAACACTGAAGCTTTCTTT. Translating it yields CATKPGHMNTEAFF.

The table lists this clonotype with a few counts. The chain recombines TRBV27 with TRBJ2-1, with D possibly being TRBD2 (6 bases). V lost 6 bases and J 11 bases, leaving 17 bases between the germline ends. The CDR3 has 13 residues. CDR1 is MNHEY, CDR2 SMNVEV, per germline (reference sequence). The CDR3 reads CASSYLDYPKQFF. The CDR3 DNA follows: TGTGCCAGCAGCTACTTGGACTACCCGAAGCAGTTCTTC.

V usage is TRBV20-1 and J usage is TRBJ1-2; D remains ambiguous. The ends were cut back, 0 bases at V and 2 bases at J, with 10 bases in the middle. The germline gives CDR1 DFQATT, CDR2 SNEGSKA (reference sequence). This CDR3 region has 14 residues. The DNA of the CDR3 is TGCAGTGCTAGAGATGGGCGGCGGAACTATGGCTACACCTTC. Protein product: CSARDGRRNYGYTF.

The sample holds many counts of this clonotype. This CDR3 is CSAIGTSGGNEQFF. The DNA for the CDR3 is TGCAGCGCAATTGGAACTAGCGGGGGGAATGAGCAGTTCTTC. The V and J genes are TRBV29-1 and TRBJ2-1, with TRBD2 matching over 12 bases. There are 14 residues in the CDR3. Germline V gene sequence: CDR1 SQVTM, CDR2 ANQGSEA. V was clipped by 7 bases and J by 7 bases; unmatched bases: 8.

This chain connects TRBV7-9 to TRBJ2-1; D unclear. Trimming left V 1 base short and J 6 bases short, with 10 bases between. The CDR3 totals 14 residues. Germline CDR1 and CDR2: SEHNR and FQNEAQ (reference sequence). CDR3 bases: TGTGCCAGCAGCTTAGTGCCGGCGAGCAATGAGCAGTTCTTC. Amino acid sequence: CASSLVPASNEQFF.

The V call is TRBV13, the J call TRBJ1-1, with D perhaps matching TRBD1 (6 bases). V lost 3 bases and J lost 2, with 19 bases in between. CDR1 and CDR2 (germline): PRHDT, FYEKMQ (reference sequence). The CDR3 is 17 residues long. CDR3 residues: CASSLGSWGRLNTEAFF. The CDR3 DNA is TGTGCCAGCAGCTTGGGATCCTGGGGGCGGTTAAACACTGAAGCTTTCTTT.

The chain uses TRBV28 and TRBJ1-2, with 9 bases lining up with TRBD1. The V and J ends lost 3 bases and 0 bases, in that order; junction bases with no gene match: 5. This CDR3 spans 16 amino acids. Germline-derived CDR1 and CDR2 are MDHEN and SYDVKM. The CDR3 region has the DNA TGTGCCAGCAGTTTGGGAGACAGGGGGTCTAACTATGGCTACACCTTC. Residues: CASSLGDRGSNYGYTF.

This clonotype has only one observation. One junction end disagrees with the germline gene, perhaps due to a read error. This rearrangement joins TRBV5-4 to TRBJ1-1; no definite D call. This CDR3 is 13 amino acids long. CDR1 and CDR2 (germline): SGHNT, YYREEE (reference sequence). Here the CDR3 reads CAGSSGLRTEAFF. DNA for the CDR3: TGTGCCGGCAGTTCCGGACTCCGCACTGAAGCTTTCTTT.